Below, 17 T cell receptor beta chains from the same sample are listed, as sequenced in a study of identical twins. One entry per CDR3 protein, called by TCRdb with MiXCR from the 5' RACE reads. This sample has 650,000 to 750,000 distinct CDR3 sequences; approximately 21% occur once, and the top ten carry about 4.5%. These data were also filed under a second study, of T cells expressing NK-cell markers.

Sequencing used PBMCs. These receptors originate from a woman aged 18-30 years in good health.

As to this clonotype: Being one base from a much bigger clone, this may be a read error. The gene calls are TRBV29-1 and TRBJ2-1; D gene unclear. The CDR3 contains 11 residues. The V gene lost 5 bases and the J gene lost 5 bases, with 7 bases spanning the gap. CDR1 is SQVTM and CDR2 is ANQGSEA in the germline V gene. The CDR3 here is CSVSINNEQFF. The DNA of the CDR3 is TGCAGCGTTAGCATCAACAATGAGCAGTTCTTC.

This clonotype was counted a few times. The rearrangement joins TRBV7-8 to TRBJ1-6, with a weak D call TRBD1 (5 bases). Per the germline V gene, CDR1 is SGHVS and CDR2 is FQNEAQ. The CDR3 runs 14 residues. Trimming left V 8 bases short and J 0 bases short, with 8 bases between. CDR3 region: CASPGRSYNSPLHF. The DNA of the CDR3 is TGTGCCAGCCCGGGGCGCTCCTATAATTCACCCCTCCACTTT.

The sample holds a few counts of this clonotype. The chain couples TRBV2 to TRBJ2-3, with D maybe TRBD1 (5 bases). V shed 7 bases and J shed 2 bases, with 7 bases lying between them. From germline, CDR1 is SNHLY and CDR2 FYNNEI. The CDR3 covers 12 residues. CDR3 region: CASKGFTDTQYF. CDR3 nucleotides: TGTGCCAGCAAGGGGTTCACAGATACGCAGTATTTT.

This clonotype appeared a few times. The V gene is TRBV6-6, the J gene TRBJ2-7; D unresolved. Trimming shortened V by 2 bases and J by 6 bases, and 8 bases separated the two germline ends. The CDR3 consists of 12 residues. Per the germline V gene, CDR1 is MNHNY and CDR2 is SVGAGI (reference sequence). The CDR3: CASSYEVGEQYF. The CDR3 region has the DNA TGTGCCAGCAGTTACGAGGTTGGCGAGCAGTACTTC.

This chain uses TRBV20-1 with TRBJ2-7; 9 bases map to TRBD2. Germline values: CDR1 DFQATT, CDR2 SNEGSKA (reference sequence). The J segment lost 2 bases and the V segment lost 1 base, leaving 12 bases of the junction unmatched. The CDR3 loop spans 17 amino acids. For the CDR3, the DNA is TGCAGTGCTAGAGCCCCGCATGGTAGCGGGAGCCCCTACGAGCAGTACTTC. This translates into CSARAPHGSGSPYEQYF.

The chain links TRBV9 to TRBJ2-4; possibly TRBD1 for D (5 bases). CDR1 is SGDLS, CDR2 YYNGEE, per germline. The germline V and J ends were trimmed by 3 bases and 6 bases, with 10 bases remaining between them. The CDR3 spans 13 residues. The CDR3 DNA follows: TGTGCCAGCAGCGCCTCCCAGGGAAACATTCAGTACTTC. This codes for CASSASQGNIQYF. Based on the CDR3 plus reference TRBV9 and TRBJ2-4, the full variable domain is DSGVTQTPKHLITATGQRVTLRCSPRSGDLSVYWYQQSLDQGLQFLIQYYNGEERAKGNILERFSAQQFPDLHSELNLSSLELGDSALYFCASSASQGNIQYFGAGTRLSVL.

This clonotype appeared a few times. This chain joins TRBV5-1 and TRBJ2-7; the D gene is possibly TRBD2 (6 bases). CDR1 and CDR2 (germline): SGHRS, YFSETQ. The CDR3 extends over 15 amino acids. Between the trimmed V and J ends, which lost 4 bases and 3 bases, there was a span of 17 bases. CDR3 loop: CASSGGTTEIYEQYF. CDR3 nucleotides: TGCGCCAGCAGCGGAGGGACCACTGAGATCTACGAGCAGTACTTC.

The chain carries TRBV20-1 and TRBJ2-1; TRBD2 agrees at 10 bases. The CDR3 is made up of 17 amino acids. The V gene end was trimmed by 5 bases and the J gene end by 1 base; junction bases not matched to a gene: 11. Germline loops: CDR1 DFQATT, CDR2 SNEGSKA (reference sequence). The CDR3 sequence: CSAWVASGSASYNEQFF. The CDR3 nucleotides are TGCAGTGCTTGGGTGGCTAGCGGGAGTGCGTCCTACAATGAGCAGTTCTTC.

This clonotype was seen more than once but under ten times. The gene calls are TRBV7-9 and TRBJ1-2; D gene unclear. The CDR3 loop spans 12 amino acids. Germline V lookup: CDR1 SEHNR, CDR2 FQNEAQ (reference sequence). Trimming shortened V by 1 base and J by 4 bases, and 4 bases separated the two germline ends. CDR3: CASSLDVYGYTF. CDR3 bases: TGTGCCAGCAGCTTAGACGTCTATGGCTACACCTTC.

This clonotype was detected only a few times. The CDR3 sequence: CAISGRTSGHSYNEQFF. DNA for the CDR3: TGTGCCATCAGTGGGCGGACTAGCGGGCACTCCTACAATGAGCAGTTCTTC. The V gene is TRBV10-3, the J gene TRBJ2-1; 11 bases fit TRBD2. This CDR3 comprises 17 residues. CDR1 ENHRY and CDR2 SYGVKD come from the germline V gene. V dropped 4 bases and J dropped 0; count of bases not matched to a gene: 5.

The chain uses TRBV20-1 and TRBJ2-1; D is perhaps TRBD1 (6 bases). The germline V gene encodes CDR1 DFQATT and CDR2 SNEGSKA (reference sequence). The CDR3 covers 15 residues. V was trimmed by 2 bases and J by 0 bases, leaving 11 bases between them. CDR3 DNA: TGCAGTGCTAGACAGGGGATCAGCTCCTACAATGAGCAGTTCTTC. Protein product: CSARQGISSYNEQFF.

This clonotype has more than one count but fewer than ten. This chain connects TRBV10-3 to TRBJ2-3; D is unresolved. The CDR3 runs to 14 residues. In germline, CDR1 is ENHRY, CDR2 SYGVKD. Trimming removed 0 bases at V and 0 bases at J, with 4 bases between. CDR3: CAISESGSTDTQYF. For the CDR3, the DNA is TGTGCCATCAGTGAGTCGGGCAGCACAGATACGCAGTATTTT.

The chain joins TRBV5-1 to TRBJ2-7; D may be TRBD2 (5 bases). This CDR3 comprises 15 residues. Germline assignment: CDR1 SGHRS and CDR2 YFSETQ. Trimming removed 4 bases from V and 2 bases from J, with 16 bases in between. The CDR3 loop is CASSAGLPSTYEQYF. The CDR3 nucleotides are TGCGCCAGCAGCGCGGGCCTCCCCTCAACCTACGAGCAGTACTTC.

This clonotype occurred a few times. CDR3 nucleotide sequence: TGTGCCAGCAGTAAGGGACCCCGGAATGAGCAGTTCTTC. Translated: CASSKGPRNEQFF. V gene TRBV2 combines with J gene TRBJ2-1; either TRBD1 or TRBD2 may fit D (5 bases each). This CDR3 is 13 amino acids long. The V end lost 5 bases, the J end lost 7 bases, and 12 bases lay between the germline ends. Germline CDR1 SNHLY, CDR2 FYNNEI.

This clonotype appeared a few times. The genes are TRBV4-3 and TRBJ2-1; weak D call: TRBD2 (5 bases). CDR3 length: 15 amino acids. Germline V gives CDR1 LGHNA, CDR2 YSLEER. V was shortened by 0 bases and J by 6 bases, with 12 bases between the two germline ends. In DNA form, the CDR3 reads TGCGCCAGCAGCCAAGAAGCGGTCGCCGCCAATGAGCAGTTCTTC. It is translated as CASSQEAVAANEQFF.

The V call is TRBV20-1, the J call TRBJ2-2; D call uncertain. The V gene's germline CDR1 is DFQATT and CDR2 SNEGSKA (reference sequence). V lost 3 bases, J lost 8 bases, and 16 bases lay in between. This CDR3 contains 14 residues. The CDR3 DNA reads as TGCAGTGCTAGTAAAGGTCCCGCGGAGGGGGAGCTGTTTTTT. Amino acids: CSASKGPAEGELFF.

This clonotype came up a few times. The J gene is TRBJ2-7, the V gene TRBV6-2 or TRBV6-3; 7 bases agree with TRBD2. Germline V CDR1 and CDR2: MNHEY, SVGEGT. The CDR3 covers 18 residues. J lost 1 base, V lost 7 bases, and 19 bases had no gene match. CDR3 loop: CASNPGTGGSSISYEQYF. In DNA form, the CDR3 reads TGTGCCAGCAATCCCGGGACGGGAGGCTCCTCTATTTCCTACGAGCAGTACTTC.